This T cell receptor beta chain appears in the sequencing data of a study of blood T cell repertoires in COVID-19. Overall study context: COVID-19 samples, acute and convalescent, were from the United States, Italy and Spain. T cells, B-cell-depleted T cells, or PBMCs provided the cDNA or gDNA that served as material.

Per the authors' pipeline: For nucleated cells, counts were estimated from reference gene primer amplification. Clones were read by immunoSEQ multiplex PCR, and TCRdb kept only the in-frame ones, dropping some. D and trimming were read from the DNA, whereas the V and J calls and clone size are those reported in that table. The data show tens of thousands of clones, 76% seen once. There are a few counts of this clone. The CDR3 is made up of 13 amino acids. Trimming took off 1 base at V and 6 bases at J, with 7 bases between the two ends. Germline CDR1 and CDR2: LGHDT and YNNKEL (reference sequence). The sequenced sample was peripheral blood. The origin of this receptor is a man between 65 and 85 years old with active or convalescent COVID-19. The chain links TRBV3-1 (or the pseudogene TRBV3-2) to TRBJ2-1; D is possibly TRBD2 (5 bases). CDR3 protein: CASSQAGSNEQFF. The CDR3 coding sequence is TGTGCCAGCAGCCAAGCGGGGAGCAATGAGCAGTTCTTC.